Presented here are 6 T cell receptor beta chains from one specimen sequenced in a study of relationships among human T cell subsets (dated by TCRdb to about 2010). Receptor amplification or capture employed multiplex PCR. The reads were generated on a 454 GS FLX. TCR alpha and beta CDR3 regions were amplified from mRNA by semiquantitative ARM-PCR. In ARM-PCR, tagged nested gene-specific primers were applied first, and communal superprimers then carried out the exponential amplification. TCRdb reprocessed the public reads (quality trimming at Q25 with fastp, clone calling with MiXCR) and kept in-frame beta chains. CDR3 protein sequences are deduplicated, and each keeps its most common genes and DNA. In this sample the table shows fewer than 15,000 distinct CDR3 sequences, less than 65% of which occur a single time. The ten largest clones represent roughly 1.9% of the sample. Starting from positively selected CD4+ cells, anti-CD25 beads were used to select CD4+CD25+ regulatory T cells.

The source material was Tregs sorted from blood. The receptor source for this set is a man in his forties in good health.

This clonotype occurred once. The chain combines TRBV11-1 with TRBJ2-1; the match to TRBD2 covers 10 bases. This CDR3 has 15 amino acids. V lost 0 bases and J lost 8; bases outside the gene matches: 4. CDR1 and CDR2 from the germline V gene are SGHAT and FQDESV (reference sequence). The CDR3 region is CASSLATSGKHEQFF. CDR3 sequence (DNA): TGTGCCAGCAGCTTAGCCACTAGCGGGAAACATGAGCAGTTCTTC.

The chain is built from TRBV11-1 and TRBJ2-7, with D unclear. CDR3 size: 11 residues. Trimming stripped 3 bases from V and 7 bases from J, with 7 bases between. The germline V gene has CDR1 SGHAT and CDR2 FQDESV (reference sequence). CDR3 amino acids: CASSFMEEQYF. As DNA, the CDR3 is TGTGCCAGCAGCTTTATGGAAGAGCAGTACTTC.

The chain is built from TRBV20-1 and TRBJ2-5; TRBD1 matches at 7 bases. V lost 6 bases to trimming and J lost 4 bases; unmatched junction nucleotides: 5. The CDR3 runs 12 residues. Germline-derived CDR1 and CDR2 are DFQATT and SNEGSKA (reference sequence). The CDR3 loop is CSAGQAIETQYF. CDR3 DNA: TGCAGTGCCGGACAGGCCATAGAGACCCAGTACTTC.

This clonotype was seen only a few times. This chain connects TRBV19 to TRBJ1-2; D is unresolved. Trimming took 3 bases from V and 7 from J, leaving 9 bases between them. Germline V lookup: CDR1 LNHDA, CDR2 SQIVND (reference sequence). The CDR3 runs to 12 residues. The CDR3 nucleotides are TGTGCCAGTAGTATTTTGAAGAGTGGCTACACCTTC. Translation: CASSILKSGYTF.

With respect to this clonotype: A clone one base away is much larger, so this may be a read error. The CDR3 sequence is CAVGDRGNIQYF. CDR3 DNA: TGTGCCGTGGGGGACCGGGGAAACATTCAGTACTTC. The chain is built from TRBV10-3 and TRBJ2-4; TRBD1 or TRBD2 may be the D gene (5 bases each). The CDR3 is 12 amino acids. V shed 11 bases and J shed 6 bases, with 14 bases lying between them. Germline loops: CDR1 ENHRY, CDR2 SYGVKD.

CDR3 protein: CASSRAFSSYNEQFF. CDR3 DNA: TGTGCCAGCAGCCGGGCCTTCAGCTCCTACAATGAGCAGTTCTTC. The V and J genes are TRBV3-1 and TRBJ2-1; D is uncertain. The CDR3 spans 15 residues. The germline V and J ends were trimmed by 4 bases and 0 bases, with 10 bases remaining between them. Per germline, CDR1 LGHDT and CDR2 YNNKEL (reference sequence).